The present T cell receptor (beta chain) was sequenced within a study of blood T cell repertoires in COVID-19. Assay used: immunoSEQ multiplex PCR; TCRdb lists only in-frame clones, some missing. The table has about 290,000 clones, approximately 91% seen once; the top ten hold less than 0.95%. CDR3 length: 19 amino acids. Germline V gives CDR1 LNHDA, CDR2 SQIVND (reference sequence). The ends lost 7 bases at V and 5 bases at J; junction bases unmatched: 25. The receptor comes from a woman in her forties who had recovered from COVID-19. Sequenced sample: peripheral blood. The gene calls are TRBV19 and TRBJ2-7; the match to TRBD2 covers 8 bases. CDR3 in DNA: TGTGCCAGTACCCCGAAGGGAACAGGGTATGAACTAGCGGCTAACGAGCAGTACTTC. It translates to CASTPKGTGYELAANEQYF. The variable domain in full, completed from reference TRBV19 and TRBJ2-7, reads DGGITQSPKYLFRKEGQNVTLSCEQNLNHDAMYWYRQDPGQGLRLIYYSQIVNDFQKGDIAEGYSVSREKKESFPLTVTSAQKNPTAFYLCASTPKGTGYELAANEQYFGPGTRLTVT.